The 20 T cell receptor beta chains in this list originate from one sample, sequenced in a study of blood T cell repertoires in COVID-19. TCRdb keeps only in-frame clones here, not all; method: immunoSEQ multiplex PCR. The repertoire holds more than 200,000 clones, with approximately 80% as singletons. Sequenced sample: peripheral blood. Receptors were obtained from a woman in her thirties or forties who had recovered from COVID-19.

The chain is built from TRBV19 and TRBJ1-6; 7 bases map to TRBD1. V lost 5 bases to trimming and J lost 13 bases; unmatched junction nucleotides: 17. CDR1 and CDR2 (germline): LNHDA, SQIVND (reference sequence). The CDR3 loop spans 16 amino acids. The CDR3 DNA follows: TGTGCCAGTAGTGCGGAAACCGGGACAGCCCAAGGGCCCCTCCACTTT. It specifies CASSAETGTAQGPLHF.

The chain combines TRBV5-5 with TRBJ1-4; D uncertain. There are 15 residues in the CDR3. Germline CDR1 and CDR2: SGHKS and YYEKEE (reference sequence). V shed 4 bases and J shed 0 bases, with 10 bases lying between them. CDR3 DNA: TGTGCCAGCAGCCAATACGGGACAACTAATGAAAAACTGTTTTTT. Translating gives CASSQYGTTNEKLFF.

This clone appeared once. The CDR3 DNA is TGTGCCAGCAGCCAAGATCTTATTACAGGGGGCTATGGCTACACCTTC. The encoded protein is CASSQDLITGGYGYTF. This sequence joins TRBV3-1 (or the pseudogene TRBV3-2) and TRBJ1-2; 8 bases are shared with TRBD1. V gave up 0 bases and J gave up 4 bases; unmatched junction bases: 7. The CDR3 sequence is 16 residues long. Germline CDR1 and CDR2: LGHDT and YNNKEL (reference sequence).

The genes are TRBV5-5 and TRBJ1-4; TRBD1 matches 7 bases. Germline CDR1 reads SGHKS; CDR2 reads YYEKEE (reference sequence). This CDR3 region has 14 residues. The trim removed 3 bases at V and 7 bases at J, leaving 6 bases unmatched. The CDR3 DNA follows: TGTGCCAGCAGCTCGGGGACAGTTCTTGAAAAACTGTTTTTT. This sequence encodes CASSSGTVLEKLFF. Variable domain in full (rest from reference TRBV5-5 and TRBJ1-4): DAGVTQSPTHLIKTRGQQVTLRCSPISGHKSVSWYQQVLGQGPQFIFQYYEKEERGRGNFPDRFSARQFPNYSSELNVNALLLGDSALYLCASSSGTVLEKLFFGSGTQLSVL.

The chain is built from TRBV5-8 and TRBJ2-3; D might be TRBD2 (6 bases). V lost 1 base, J lost 1 base, and 10 bases lay in between. Germline CDR1 SGHTS, CDR2 YDEGEE. The CDR3 spans 15 residues. The CDR3 loop reads CASSLTSFGTDTQYF. In DNA, the CDR3 is TGTGCCAGCAGCTTGACTAGCTTCGGCACAGATACGCAGTATTTT.

V gene TRBV11-3 combines with J gene TRBJ1-5; D remains ambiguous. This CDR3 spans 11 amino acids. Germline V gene sequence: CDR1 SGHNT, CDR2 YENEEA. V gave up 10 bases and J gave up 7 bases, with 11 bases separating them. The CDR3: CATHLLQPQHF. For the CDR3, the DNA is TGTGCCACCCACTTATTACAGCCCCAGCATTTT.

This clone was found once. CDR3 in amino acids: CASSSLGRGDTDTQYF. The DNA of the CDR3 is TGTGCCAGCAGCTCCCTGGGGCGGGGGGACACAGATACGCAGTATTTT. J is TRBJ2-3 and V is TRBV11-2, with 8 positions matching TRBD2. CDR3 length equals 16 residues. The junction had 8 bases not matched to a gene; V was cut back by 4 bases and J by 2 bases. The germline gives CDR1 SGHAT, CDR2 FQNNGV.

This clone was counted at least ten times. The chain recombines TRBV30 with TRBJ2-2, with 7 positions matching TRBD1. Germline CDR1 reads GTSNPN; CDR2 reads SVGIG (reference sequence). The CDR3 is 13 residues long. The ends lost 3 bases at V and 9 bases at J; junction bases unmatched: 7. The CDR3 nucleotides read TGTGCCTGGAGCCGGACAGGCGGATGGGAGCTGTTTTTT. It is translated as CAWSRTGGWELFF.

The chain joins TRBV7-8 to TRBJ1-3; D ambiguous. V lost 2 bases and J lost 0, with 8 bases in between. Germline V gene lookup returns CDR1 SGHVS and CDR2 FQNEAQ. CDR3 length equals 15 residues. CDR3 sequence reads: CASSLIPSSGNTIYF. In DNA, the CDR3 is TGTGCCAGCAGCTTAATTCCGTCCTCTGGAAACACCATATATTTT.

The J gene is TRBJ1-5, the V gene TRBV6-5; D not certain. V was trimmed by 6 bases and J by 4 bases, leaving 10 bases between them. The CDR3 sequence is 13 residues long. Germline CDR1 reads MNHEY; CDR2 reads SVGAGI. Written as DNA, the CDR3 is TGTGCCAGCAGAGACAACACGAATCAGCCCCAGCATTTT. Translating gives CASRDNTNQPQHF.

This clone was seen just once. This sequence joins TRBV4-2 and TRBJ2-5; 7 positions agree with TRBD2. CDR1 LGHNA and CDR2 YNFKEQ come from the germline V gene. After removal of 5 bases from V and 0 bases from J, the junction contained 15 bases not matched to a gene. The CDR3 sequence is 18 residues long. The CDR3 spells CASSERRGTKKNQETQYF. In DNA form, the CDR3 reads TGTGCCAGCAGCGAAAGGCGGGGGACTAAAAAAAACCAAGAGACCCAGTACTTC.

This clone was picked up a small number of times. The V gene is TRBV10-3, the J gene TRBJ1-6; tentative D call: TRBD1 (6 bases). V was pared by 6 bases and J by 7 bases, with 13 bases between. CDR3 size: 14 residues. CDR1 is ENHRY, CDR2 SYGVKD, per germline. The DNA of the CDR3 is TGTGCCATCAGGGACAGTGTAACCAATTCACCCCTCCACTTT. Translation gives CAIRDSVTNSPLHF.

In DNA, the CDR3 is TGTGCCAGCAGCACCAAGGGGGCAAGGGGCAATGAGCAGTTCTTC. Residues: CASSTKGARGNEQFF. The genes are TRBV11-2 and TRBJ2-1, with 7 bases lining up with TRBD1. Germline V CDR1 and CDR2: SGHAT, FQNNGV. This CDR3 spans 15 amino acids. Trimming cost V 5 bases and J 6 bases; bases outside gene matches: 10.

As DNA, the CDR3 is TGTGCCAGCAGCCCCTGGGACAGGAATTCACCCCTCCACTTT. It translates to CASSPWDRNSPLHF. The V and J genes are TRBV13 and TRBJ1-6, with 8 bases matching TRBD1. The CDR3 consists of 14 residues. Looked up from germline, CDR1 is PRHDT and CDR2 is FYEKMQ (reference sequence). V shed 5 bases and J 7 bases; nucleotides not matched to a gene: 4.

This chain connects TRBV18 to TRBJ2-7, with 8 bases fitting TRBD1. The CDR3 consists of 15 residues. After removal of 6 bases from V and 8 bases from J, the junction contained 15 bases not matched to a gene. CDR1 KGHSH and CDR2 LQKENI come from the germline V gene. CDR3 in amino acids: CASSPRPDRAGKQYF. CDR3 DNA: TGTGCCAGCTCCCCCCGCCCGGACAGGGCGGGGAAGCAGTACTTC.

The V call is TRBV19, the J call TRBJ2-1; 10 bases match TRBD2. The CDR3 covers 14 residues. The germline V gene encodes CDR1 LNHDA and CDR2 SQIVND (reference sequence). V trimming: 9 bases; J trimming: 9 bases; junction bases outside the gene matches: 11. The CDR3 DNA follows: TGTGCCAGCGGACTAGCGGTCGCTAAGGGTGAGCAGTTCTTC. This translates into CASGLAVAKGEQFF.

J is TRBJ2-4 and V is TRBV6-5; 7 nucleotides align to TRBD1. Germline trimming cut 6 bases from V and 1 base from J; bases unmatched to any gene: 3. This CDR3 has 14 residues. Looked up from germline, CDR1 is MNHEY and CDR2 is SVGAGI. CDR3 nucleotides: TGTGCCAGCAGAGAGACAGGGGCCAAAAACATTCAGTACTTC. It is translated as CASRETGAKNIQYF.

CDR3 in amino acids: CASSVALATSYEQYF. The DNA for the CDR3 is TGTGCCAGCAGCGTAGCTCTAGCAACCTCCTACGAGCAGTACTTC. This sequence joins TRBV9 and TRBJ2-7; the D gene is possibly TRBD2 (5 bases). The CDR3 consists of 15 residues. Per germline, CDR1 SGDLS and CDR2 YYNGEE. Between the trimmed V and J ends, which lost 0 bases and 0 bases, there was a span of 10 bases.

V and J are TRBV7-2 and TRBJ1-3; TRBD1 is a possible D gene (5 bases). The CDR3 length is 14 residues. V dropped 4 bases and J dropped 4 bases, with 11 bases sitting between them. The germline V gene encodes CDR1 SGHTA and CDR2 FQGNSA. The CDR3 DNA reads TGTGCCAGCAGCTGGGGGGGAGCCGGAAACACCATATATTTT. It codes for CASSWGGAGNTIYF.

This clone was found once. The rearrangement joins TRBV6-6 to TRBJ2-7, with 8 bases identical to TRBD1. Germline V gives CDR1 MNHNY, CDR2 SVGAGI (reference sequence). The CDR3 has 14 residues. Trimming cost V 6 bases and J 0 bases; bases outside gene matches: 4. CDR3 in amino acids: CASRSGTGSYEQYF. In DNA, the CDR3 is TGTGCCAGCAGGTCCGGGACAGGCTCCTACGAGCAGTACTTC.